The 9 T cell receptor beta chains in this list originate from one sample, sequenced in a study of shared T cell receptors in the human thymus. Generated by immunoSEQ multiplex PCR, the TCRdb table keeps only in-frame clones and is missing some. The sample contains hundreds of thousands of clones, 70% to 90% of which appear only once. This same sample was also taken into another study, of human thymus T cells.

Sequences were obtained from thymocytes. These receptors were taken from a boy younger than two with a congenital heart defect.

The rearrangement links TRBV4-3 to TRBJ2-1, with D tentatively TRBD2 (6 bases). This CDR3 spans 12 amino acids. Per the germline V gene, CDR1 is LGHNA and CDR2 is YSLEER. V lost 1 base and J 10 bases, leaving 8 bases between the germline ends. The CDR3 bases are TGCGCCAGCAGCCAAGCCCGGGGGGAGCAGTTCTTC. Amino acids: CASSQARGEQFF.

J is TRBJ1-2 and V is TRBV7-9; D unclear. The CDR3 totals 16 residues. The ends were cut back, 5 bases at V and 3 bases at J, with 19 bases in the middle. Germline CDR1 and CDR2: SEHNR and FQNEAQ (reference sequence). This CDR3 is CASSPRRASGYYGYTF. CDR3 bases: TGTGCCAGCAGCCCCCGGAGGGCTTCTGGCTACTATGGCTACACCTTC.

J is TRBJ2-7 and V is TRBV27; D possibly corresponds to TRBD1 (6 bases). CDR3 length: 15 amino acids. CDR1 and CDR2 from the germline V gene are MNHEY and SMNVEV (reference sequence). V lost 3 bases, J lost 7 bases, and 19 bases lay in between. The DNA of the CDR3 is TGTGCCAGCAGTTTTGAGGGGGAGCGTAGGGGGGAGCAGTACTTC. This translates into CASSFEGERRGEQYF.

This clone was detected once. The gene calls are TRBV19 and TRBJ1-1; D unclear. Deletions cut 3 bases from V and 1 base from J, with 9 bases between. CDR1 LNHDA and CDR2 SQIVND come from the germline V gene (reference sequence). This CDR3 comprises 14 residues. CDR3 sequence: CASSIVGRNTEAFF. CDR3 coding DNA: TGTGCCAGTAGTATCGTGGGCAGGAACACTGAAGCTTTCTTT.

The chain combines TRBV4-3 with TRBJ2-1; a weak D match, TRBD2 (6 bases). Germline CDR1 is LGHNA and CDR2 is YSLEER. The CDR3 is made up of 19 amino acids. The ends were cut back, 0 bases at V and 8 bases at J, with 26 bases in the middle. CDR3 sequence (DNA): TGCGCCAGCAGCCAAGATCGAGGGACTCTAGCACCTAGGGTAGATGAGCAGTTCTTC. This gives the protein CASSQDRGTLAPRVDEQFF.

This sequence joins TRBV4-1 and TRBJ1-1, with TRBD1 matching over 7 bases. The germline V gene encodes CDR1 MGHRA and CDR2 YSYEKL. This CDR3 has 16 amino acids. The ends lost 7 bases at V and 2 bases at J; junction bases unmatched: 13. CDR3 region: CASNQGEGDPNTEAFF. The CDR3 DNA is TGCGCCAGCAACCAGGGGGAGGGGGACCCCAACACTGAAGCTTTCTTT.

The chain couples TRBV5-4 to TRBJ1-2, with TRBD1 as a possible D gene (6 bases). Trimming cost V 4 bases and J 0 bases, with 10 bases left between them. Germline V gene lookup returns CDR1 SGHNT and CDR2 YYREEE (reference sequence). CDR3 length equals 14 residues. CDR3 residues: CASSDRFPNYGYTF. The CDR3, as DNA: TGTGCCAGCAGCGACAGGTTTCCTAACTATGGCTACACCTTC. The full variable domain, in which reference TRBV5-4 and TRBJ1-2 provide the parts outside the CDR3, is ETGVTQSPTHLIKTRGQQVTLRCSSQSGHNTVSWYQQALGQGPQFIFQYYREEENGRGNFPPRFSGLQFPNYSSELNVNALELDDSALYLCASSDRFPNYGYTFGSGTRLTVV.

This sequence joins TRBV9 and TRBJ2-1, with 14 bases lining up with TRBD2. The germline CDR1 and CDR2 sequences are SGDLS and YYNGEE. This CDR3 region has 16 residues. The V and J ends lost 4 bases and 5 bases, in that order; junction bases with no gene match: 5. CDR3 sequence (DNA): TGTGCCAGCAGCCCAAGGACTAGCGGGAGGAACAATGAGCAGTTCTTC. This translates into CASSPRTSGRNNEQFF.

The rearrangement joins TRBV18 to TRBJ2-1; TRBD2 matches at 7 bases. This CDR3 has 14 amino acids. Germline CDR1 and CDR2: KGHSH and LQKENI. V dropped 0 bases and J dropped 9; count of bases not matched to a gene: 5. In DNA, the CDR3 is TGTGCCAGCTCACCACCGGGAGGGCCTCCTGAGCAGTTCTTC. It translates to CASSPPGGPPEQFF.